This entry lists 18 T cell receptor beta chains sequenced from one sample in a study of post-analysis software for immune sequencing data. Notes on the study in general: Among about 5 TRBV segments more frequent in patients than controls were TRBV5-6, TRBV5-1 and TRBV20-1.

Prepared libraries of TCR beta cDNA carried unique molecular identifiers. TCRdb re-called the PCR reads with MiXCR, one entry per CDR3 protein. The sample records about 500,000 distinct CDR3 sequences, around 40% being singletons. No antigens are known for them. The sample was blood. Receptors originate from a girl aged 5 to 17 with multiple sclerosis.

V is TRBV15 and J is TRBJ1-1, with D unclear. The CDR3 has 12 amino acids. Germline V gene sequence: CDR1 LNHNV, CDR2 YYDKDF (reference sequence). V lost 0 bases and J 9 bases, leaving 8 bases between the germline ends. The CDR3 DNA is TGTGCCACCAGCAGAGATCAGAGCCAAGCTTTCTTT. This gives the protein CATSRDQSQAFF.

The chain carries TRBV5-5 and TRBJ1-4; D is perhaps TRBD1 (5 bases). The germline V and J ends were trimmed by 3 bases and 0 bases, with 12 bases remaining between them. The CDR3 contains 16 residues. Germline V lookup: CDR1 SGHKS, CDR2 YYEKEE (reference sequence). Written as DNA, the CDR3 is TGTGCCAGCAGCTCACTGACAGATGCAACTAATGAAAAACTGTTTTTT. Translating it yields CASSSLTDATNEKLFF.

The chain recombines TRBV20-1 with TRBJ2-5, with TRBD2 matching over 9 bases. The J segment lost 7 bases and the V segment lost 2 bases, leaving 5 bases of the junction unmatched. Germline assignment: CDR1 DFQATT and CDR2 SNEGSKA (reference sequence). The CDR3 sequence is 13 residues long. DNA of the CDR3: TGCAGTGCTAGACCGACTAGCGGCAGGACCCAGTACTTC. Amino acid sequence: CSARPTSGRTQYF.

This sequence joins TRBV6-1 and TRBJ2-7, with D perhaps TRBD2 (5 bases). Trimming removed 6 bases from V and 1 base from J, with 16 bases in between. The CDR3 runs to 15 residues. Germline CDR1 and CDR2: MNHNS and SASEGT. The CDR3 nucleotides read TGTGCCAGCAGAGGAAGCCCCAGCGGATCCTACGAGCAGTACTTC. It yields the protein CASRGSPSGSYEQYF.

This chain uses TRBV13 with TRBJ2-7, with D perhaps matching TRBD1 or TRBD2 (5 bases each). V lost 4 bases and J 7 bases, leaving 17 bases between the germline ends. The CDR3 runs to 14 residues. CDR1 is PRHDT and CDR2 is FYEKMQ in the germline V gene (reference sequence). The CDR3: CASSSSGTLEEQYF. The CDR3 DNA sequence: TGTGCCAGCAGCTCCTCCGGGACGCTTGAGGAGCAGTACTTC. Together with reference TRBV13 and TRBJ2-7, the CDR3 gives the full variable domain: AAGVIQSPRHLIKEKRETATLKCYPIPRHDTVYWYQQGPGQDPQFLISFYEKMQSDKGSIPDRFSAQQFSDYHSELNMSSLELGDSALYFCASSSSGTLEEQYFGPGTRLTVT.

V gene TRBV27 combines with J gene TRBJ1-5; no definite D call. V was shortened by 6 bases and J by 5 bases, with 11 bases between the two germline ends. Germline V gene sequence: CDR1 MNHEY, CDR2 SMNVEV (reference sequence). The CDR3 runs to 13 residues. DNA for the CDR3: TGTGCCAGCAGGCAAAACGGGGATCAGCCCCAGCATTTT. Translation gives CASRQNGDQPQHF.

In nucleotides, the CDR3 is TGTGCCAGCGGTCGTGGCGGTCCTCCCTACGAGCAGTACTTC. This translates into CASGRGGPPYEQYF. The V call is TRBV7-9, the J call TRBJ2-7, with D unresolved. The V end was cut by 8 bases, the J end by 2 bases, with 16 bases between. This CDR3 has 14 residues. Germline CDR1 SEHNR, CDR2 FQNEAQ (reference sequence).

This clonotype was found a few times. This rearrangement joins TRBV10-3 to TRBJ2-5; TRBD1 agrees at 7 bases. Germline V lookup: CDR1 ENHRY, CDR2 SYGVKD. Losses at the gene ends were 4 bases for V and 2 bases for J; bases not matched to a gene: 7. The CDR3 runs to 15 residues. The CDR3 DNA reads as TGTGCCATCAGTGTACCGGGACAGTCTCAAGAGACCCAGTACTTC. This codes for CAISVPGQSQETQYF.

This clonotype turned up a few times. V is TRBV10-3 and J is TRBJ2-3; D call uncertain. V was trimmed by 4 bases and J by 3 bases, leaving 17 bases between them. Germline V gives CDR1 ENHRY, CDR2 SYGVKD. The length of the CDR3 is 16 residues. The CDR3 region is CAISAETESGTDTQYF. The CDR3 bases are TGTGCCATCAGTGCCGAGACTGAATCCGGGACAGATACGCAGTATTTT.

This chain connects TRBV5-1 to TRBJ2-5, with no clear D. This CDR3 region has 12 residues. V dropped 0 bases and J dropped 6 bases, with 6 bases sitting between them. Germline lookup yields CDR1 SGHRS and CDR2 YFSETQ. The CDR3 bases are TGCGCCAGCAGCTTGGTGGCGCAGACCCAGTACTTC. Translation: CASSLVAQTQYF.

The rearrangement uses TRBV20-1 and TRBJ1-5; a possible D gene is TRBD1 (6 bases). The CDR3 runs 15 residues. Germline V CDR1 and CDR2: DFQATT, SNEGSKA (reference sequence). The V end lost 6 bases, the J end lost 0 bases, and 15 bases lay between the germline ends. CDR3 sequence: CSALTGPYSNQPQHF. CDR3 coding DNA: TGCAGTGCACTGACAGGTCCATATAGCAATCAGCCCCAGCATTTT.

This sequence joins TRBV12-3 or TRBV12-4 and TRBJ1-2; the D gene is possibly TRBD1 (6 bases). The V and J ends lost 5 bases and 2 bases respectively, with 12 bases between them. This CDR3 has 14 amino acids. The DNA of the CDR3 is TGTGCCAGCAGTCCACCCAGGGGAAACTATGGCTACACCTTC. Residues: CASSPPRGNYGYTF.

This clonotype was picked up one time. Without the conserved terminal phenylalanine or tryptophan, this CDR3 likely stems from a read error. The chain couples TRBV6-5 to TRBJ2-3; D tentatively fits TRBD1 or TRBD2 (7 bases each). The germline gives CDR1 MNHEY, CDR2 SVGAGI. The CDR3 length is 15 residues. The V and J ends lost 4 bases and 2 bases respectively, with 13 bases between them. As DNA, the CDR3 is TGTGCCAGCAGTTCCAGGGGGGGCCCCACAGATACGCAGTATTGT. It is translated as CASSSRGGPTDTQYC.

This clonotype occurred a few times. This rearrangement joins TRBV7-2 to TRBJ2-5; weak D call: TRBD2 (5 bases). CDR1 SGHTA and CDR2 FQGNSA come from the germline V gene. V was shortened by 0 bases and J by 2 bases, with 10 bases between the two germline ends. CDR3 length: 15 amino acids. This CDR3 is CASSLAGAVQETQYF. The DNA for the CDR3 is TGTGCCAGCAGCTTAGCCGGAGCGGTTCAAGAGACCCAGTACTTC.

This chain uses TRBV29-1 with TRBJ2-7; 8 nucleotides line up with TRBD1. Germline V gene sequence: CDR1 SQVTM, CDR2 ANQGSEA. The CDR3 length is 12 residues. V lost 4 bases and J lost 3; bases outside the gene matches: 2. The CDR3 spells CSVVDRGYEQYF. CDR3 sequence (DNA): TGCAGCGTTGTAGACAGGGGCTACGAGCAGTACTTC.

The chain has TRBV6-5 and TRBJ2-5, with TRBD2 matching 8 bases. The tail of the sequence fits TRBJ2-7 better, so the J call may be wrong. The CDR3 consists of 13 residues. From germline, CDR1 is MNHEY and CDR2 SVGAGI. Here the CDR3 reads CASSYTSGCEQYF. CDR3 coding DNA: TGTGCCAGCAGTTATACTAGCGGCTGCGAGCAGTACTTC.

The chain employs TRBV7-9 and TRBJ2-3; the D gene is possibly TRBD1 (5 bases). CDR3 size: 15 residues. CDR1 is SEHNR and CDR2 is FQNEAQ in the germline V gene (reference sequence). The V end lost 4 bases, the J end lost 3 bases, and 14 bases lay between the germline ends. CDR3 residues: CASSSDSQVTDTQYF. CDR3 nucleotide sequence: TGTGCCAGCAGCTCTGACAGTCAGGTAACAGATACGCAGTATTTT.

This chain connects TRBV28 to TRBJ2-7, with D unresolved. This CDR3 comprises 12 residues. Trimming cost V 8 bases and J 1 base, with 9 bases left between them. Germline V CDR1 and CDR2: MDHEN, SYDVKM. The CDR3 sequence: CASWAPSYEQYF. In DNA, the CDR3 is TGTGCCAGCTGGGCACCTTCCTACGAGCAGTACTTC.